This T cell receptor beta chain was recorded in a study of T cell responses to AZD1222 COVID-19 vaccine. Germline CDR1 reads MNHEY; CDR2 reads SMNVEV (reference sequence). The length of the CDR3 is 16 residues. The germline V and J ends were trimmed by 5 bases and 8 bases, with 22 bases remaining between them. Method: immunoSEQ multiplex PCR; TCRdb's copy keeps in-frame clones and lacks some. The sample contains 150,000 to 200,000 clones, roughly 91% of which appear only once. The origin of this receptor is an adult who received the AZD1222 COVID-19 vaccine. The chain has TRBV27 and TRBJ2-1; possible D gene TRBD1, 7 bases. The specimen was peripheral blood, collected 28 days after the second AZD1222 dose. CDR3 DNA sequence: TGTGCCAGCAGTGGCGGGACAGACACTTTTATTCATGAGCAGTTCTTC. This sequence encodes CASSGGTDTFIHEQFF.